Presented here are 31 T cell receptor beta chains from one specimen sequenced in a study of cytomegalovirus exposure and HLA in healthy donors. PCR primers comprised 60 Vbeta and 13 Jbeta primers. Assay: immunoSEQ multiplex PCR; the TCRdb copy retains only in-frame clones and omits some. The sample shows 95,000 to 110,000 clones, 10% of them seen only once. The sequenced sample consisted of PBMCs. The receptors were gathered from a man aged 35 to 55 in good health and CMV-seropositive.

The rearrangement links TRBV4-2 to TRBJ2-5, with TRBD2 matching 8 bases. The tail of the sequence fits TRBJ2-7 better, so the J call may be wrong. The CDR3 sequence is 18 residues long. Germline V gene sequence: CDR1 LGHNA, CDR2 YNFKEQ. CDR3 amino acids: CASSQVAGGQVSSYEQYF. The CDR3 DNA reads TGTGCCAGCAGCCAAGTTGCGGGGGGCCAGGTAAGCTCCTACGAGCAGTACTTC.

This clone was seen only a few times. V and J are TRBV27 and TRBJ2-3; TRBD1 matches 9 bases. In germline, CDR1 is MNHEY, CDR2 SMNVEV (reference sequence). Germline trimming cut 8 bases from V and 6 bases from J; bases unmatched to any gene: 12. CDR3 length equals 15 residues. The CDR3, as DNA: TGTGCCAGCGGTACCGGGACAGGGACATTGGATACGCAGTATTTT. Translated: CASGTGTGTLDTQYF.

Comments on this clone: The same CDR3 can be traced to other DNA sequences in this sample. The V call is TRBV5-1, the J call TRBJ1-1; D gene unclear. Germline CDR1 reads SGHRS; CDR2 reads YFSETQ. The CDR3 has 14 residues. V was shortened by 0 bases and J by 0 bases, with 6 bases between the two germline ends. The CDR3 sequence is CASSLDSLNTEAFF. The DNA for the CDR3 is TGCGCCAGCAGCTTGGACAGTTTGAACACTGAAGCTTTCTTT.

The chain recombines TRBV11-3 with TRBJ2-1; possible D gene TRBD2, 5 bases. Germline assignment: CDR1 SGHNT and CDR2 YENEEA. The CDR3 is made up of 15 amino acids. V shed 5 bases and J shed 2 bases, with 13 bases lying between them. This CDR3 is CASSPVYGTYNEQFF. The CDR3 DNA follows: TGTGCCAGCAGCCCAGTTTACGGGACCTACAATGAGCAGTTCTTC. Complete variable domain (other parts from reference TRBV11-3 and TRBJ2-1): EAGVVQSPRYKIIEKKQPVAFWCNPISGHNTLYWYLQNLGQGPELLIRYENEEAVDDSQLPKDRFSAERLKGVDSTLKIQPAELGDSAVYLCASSPVYGTYNEQFFGPGTRLTVL.

The chain recombines TRBV5-6 with TRBJ1-1; 7 bases fit TRBD1. J gave up 6 bases and V 4 bases, and 6 bases lay outside the gene matches. The length of the CDR3 is 13 residues. Germline V CDR1 and CDR2: SGHDT, YYEEEE. CDR3 sequence: CASSLGQVSEAFF. The CDR3 nucleotides are TGTGCCAGCAGCCTCGGACAGGTCTCTGAAGCTTTCTTT.

This rearrangement joins TRBV7-9 to TRBJ2-3, with D possibly being TRBD2 (7 bases). Trimming took off 5 bases at V and 2 bases at J, with 14 bases between the two ends. In germline, CDR1 is SEHNR, CDR2 FQNEAQ (reference sequence). This CDR3 has 15 amino acids. The CDR3 nucleotides are TGTGCCAGCAGCCTACAGGGAGGGACCACAGATACGCAGTATTTT. This gives the protein CASSLQGGTTDTQYF.

V and J are TRBV7-2 and TRBJ2-7; TRBD1 matches at 7 bases. This CDR3 has 16 residues. V lost 2 bases, J lost 0 bases, and 7 bases stayed unmatched. From germline, CDR1 is SGHTA and CDR2 FQGNSA. The DNA for the CDR3 is TGTGCCAGCAGCTTATATGGGGACAGTAGCTCCTACGAGCAGTACTTC. Translating gives CASSLYGDSSSYEQYF.

Only a few counts were recorded for this clone. This chain uses TRBV13 with TRBJ1-1; D not certain. The CDR3 is 14 residues long. CDR1 PRHDT and CDR2 FYEKMQ come from the germline V gene (reference sequence). V lost 1 base and J lost 0, with 6 bases in between. CDR3: CASSLVPVNTEAFF. The CDR3 DNA reads TGTGCCAGCAGCTTAGTCCCGGTGAACACTGAAGCTTTCTTT.

The rearrangement links TRBV19 to TRBJ2-1; the D gene is possibly TRBD2 (5 bases). The ends were cut back, 6 bases at V and 6 bases at J, with 12 bases in the middle. Germline CDR1 is LNHDA and CDR2 is SQIVND (reference sequence). The CDR3 runs 13 residues. The CDR3 coding sequence is TGTGCCAGTAGCAAGACTATGGCCAATGAGCAGTTCTTC. Its translation is CASSKTMANEQFF.

In its sample, this clone was seen a few times. V and J are TRBV11-2 and TRBJ2-7; perhaps TRBD1 as D (5 bases). The CDR3 length is 14 residues. Germline lookup yields CDR1 SGHAT and CDR2 FQNNGV. V lost 2 bases and J 2 bases, leaving 10 bases between the germline ends. The CDR3 DNA reads TGTGCCAGCAGCTTAAATAGGGGAACCTACGAGCAGTACTTC. Protein product: CASSLNRGTYEQYF.

The J gene is TRBJ2-7, the V gene TRBV5-1; tentatively, D is TRBD1 (5 bases). The CDR3 totals 15 residues. V was pared by 2 bases and J by 4 bases, with 16 bases between. CDR1 SGHRS and CDR2 YFSETQ come from the germline V gene. CDR3 loop: CASSLDLGALYEQYF. Here the CDR3 DNA reads TGCGCCAGCAGCTTAGACCTAGGGGCTTTGTACGAGCAGTACTTC.

V and J are TRBV4-1 and TRBJ2-3, with TRBD2 matching over 15 bases. The germline V gene encodes CDR1 MGHRA and CDR2 YSYEKL. V was pared by 4 bases and J by 2 bases, with 4 bases of the junction left unmatched. This CDR3 comprises 17 residues. The CDR3 here is CASSRTSGRASTDTQYF. For the CDR3, the DNA is TGCGCCAGCAGCCGGACTAGCGGGAGGGCCTCCACAGATACGCAGTATTTT.

The chain combines TRBV27 with TRBJ2-2; a possible D gene is TRBD1 (5 bases). CDR3 length equals 15 residues. Germline loops: CDR1 MNHEY, CDR2 SMNVEV (reference sequence). V lost 8 bases, J lost 0 bases, and 13 bases lay in between. The CDR3 sequence: CASAGDRTNTGELFF. In nucleotides, the CDR3 is TGTGCCAGCGCTGGAGACAGAACGAACACCGGGGAGCTGTTTTTT.

V usage is TRBV4-1 and J usage is TRBJ2-1, with 7 bases identical to TRBD1. The CDR3 contains 13 residues. The germline V gene encodes CDR1 MGHRA and CDR2 YSYEKL. Trimming cost V 7 bases and J 8 bases; bases outside gene matches: 8. The CDR3 reads CASKGALGDEQFF. DNA of the CDR3: TGCGCCAGCAAGGGGGCCTTAGGGGATGAGCAGTTCTTC.

This clone occurred a few times. This chain connects TRBV28 to TRBJ1-2; TRBD1 matches 9 bases. The germline CDR1 and CDR2 sequences are MDHEN and SYDVKM. V was pared by 6 bases and J by 7 bases, with 21 bases of the junction left unmatched. The CDR3 runs 18 residues. The CDR3 DNA sequence: TGTGCCAGCAGCCTCTTACCGGGACAGGGATCTCTAGATCCTGGCTACACCTTC. This gives the protein CASSLLPGQGSLDPGYTF.

This clone was counted between two and nine times. The chain recombines TRBV7-9 with TRBJ2-1; TRBD2 matches at 8 bases. Germline V gives CDR1 SEHNR, CDR2 FQNEAQ (reference sequence). The CDR3 loop spans 16 amino acids. The V and J ends lost 2 bases and 8 bases, in that order; junction bases with no gene match: 11. CDR3 residues: CASSLLGSGTPDEQFF. DNA for the CDR3: TGTGCCAGCAGCTTACTGGGTAGCGGGACTCCTGATGAGCAGTTCTTC.

J is TRBJ1-1 and V is TRBV19; 8 bases are a match to TRBD1. Per germline, CDR1 LNHDA and CDR2 SQIVND (reference sequence). The CDR3 runs to 13 residues. V lost 10 bases and J lost 6; bases outside the gene matches: 10. CDR3 nucleotides: TGTGCCACATGGACAGGGTGGCACGCTGAAGCTTTCTTT. Its translation is CATWTGWHAEAFF.

This clone was picked up a small number of times. CDR3 sequence: CASSVSGRVSDEQFF. The CDR3 DNA sequence: TGTGCCAGCAGCGTTAGCGGGAGGGTTAGCGATGAGCAGTTCTTC. This rearrangement joins TRBV9 to TRBJ2-1; 11 bases line up with TRBD2. CDR3 length: 15 amino acids. With 2 bases clipped from V and 8 bases from J, the junction kept 6 bases outside the gene matches. Germline CDR1 SGDLS, CDR2 YYNGEE.

This clone was seen a handful of times. This chain uses TRBV29-1 with TRBJ2-7, with 8 positions matching TRBD1. The CDR3 has 13 amino acids. V shed 7 bases and J 3 bases; nucleotides not matched to a gene: 8. Per germline, CDR1 SQVTM and CDR2 ANQGSEA. The CDR3 is CSATTGTGYEQYF. CDR3 bases: TGCAGCGCTACCACCGGGACAGGCTACGAGCAGTACTTC.

This clone was seen more than once but under ten times. The J gene is TRBJ2-1, the V gene TRBV2, with D maybe TRBD1 (6 bases). Germline V gene data show CDR1 as SNHLY and CDR2 as FYNNEI. Trimming removed 4 bases at V and 5 bases at J, with 9 bases between. The CDR3 is 13 amino acids. CDR3 amino acids: CASSGGQDNEQFF. DNA for the CDR3: TGTGCCAGCAGTGGGGGACAAGACAATGAGCAGTTCTTC.

The chain combines TRBV7-9 with TRBJ1-1; D unclear. This CDR3 contains 13 residues. The germline V and J ends were trimmed by 5 bases and 0 bases, with 7 bases remaining between them. Germline lookup yields CDR1 SEHNR and CDR2 FQNEAQ (reference sequence). Written as DNA, the CDR3 is TGTGCCAGCAGCGCCCAGGTGAACACTGAAGCTTTCTTT. This sequence encodes CASSAQVNTEAFF.

The chain recombines TRBV4-2 with TRBJ2-7; 7 bases map to TRBD1. The CDR3 spans 16 residues. Trimming at V came to 4 bases and at J to 2 bases, leaving 11 bases not matched to a gene. Germline assignment: CDR1 LGHNA and CDR2 YNFKEQ. The CDR3 DNA reads as TGTGCCAGCAGCCGACAAGGGGGCGGTCATACCTACGAGCAGTACTTC. Amino acid sequence: CASSRQGGGHTYEQYF.

This clone was observed a handful of times. This chain connects TRBV7-9 to TRBJ1-1; D uncertain. Deletions cut 5 bases from V and 6 bases from J, with 19 bases between. This CDR3 comprises 15 residues. Germline lookup yields CDR1 SEHNR and CDR2 FQNEAQ (reference sequence). CDR3 DNA: TGTGCCAGCAGCAACATAGCCGAGGGAGTCGCTGAAGCTTTCTTT. Protein: CASSNIAEGVAEAFF.

The CDR3, as DNA: TGTGCCAGCAGCCAAGCCGACACCCAGAACACTGAAGCTTTCTTT. It is translated as CASSQADTQNTEAFF. J is TRBJ1-1 and V is TRBV4-2; D remains unclear. V was shortened by 1 base and J by 1 base, with 10 bases between the two germline ends. The CDR3 loop spans 15 amino acids. The germline gives CDR1 LGHNA, CDR2 YNFKEQ.

The V gene is TRBV6-5, the J gene TRBJ2-3, with D possibly TRBD2 on 6 matching bases. The CDR3 runs to 13 residues. The germline V gene has CDR1 MNHEY and CDR2 SVGAGI. V gave up 4 bases and J gave up 3 bases, with 8 bases separating them. The CDR3 nucleotides are TGTGCCAGCAGTTCACGGGAGACAGATACGCAGTATTTT. Protein: CASSSRETDTQYF.

This clone was picked up a small number of times. This chain joins TRBV7-6 and TRBJ1-3, with 8 bases matching TRBD1. The CDR3 runs to 17 residues. V lost 5 bases and J lost 0; bases outside the gene matches: 9. Germline CDR1 reads SGHVS; CDR2 reads FNYEAQ. In DNA, the CDR3 is TGTGCCAGCAGCCCGGGGACAGGAGCCATCTCTGGAAACACCATATATTTT. Its translation: CASSPGTGAISGNTIYF.

The chain recombines TRBV6-5 with TRBJ1-1, with TRBD1 as a possible D gene (5 bases). The ends were cut back, 2 bases at V and 1 base at J, with 5 bases in the middle. This CDR3 has 13 amino acids. Germline lookup yields CDR1 MNHEY and CDR2 SVGAGI. In nucleotides, the CDR3 is TGTGCCAGCAGTTACGACAGGAACACTGAAGCTTTCTTT. This sequence encodes CASSYDRNTEAFF.

A few counts support this clone. V and J are TRBV12-5 and TRBJ2-2; 8 nucleotides match TRBD1. The CDR3 covers 15 residues. Germline V gene data show CDR1 as LGHNT and CDR2 as FRNRAP. After removal of 1 base from V and 5 bases from J, the junction contained 3 bases not matched to a gene. CDR3 DNA: TGTGCTAGTGGTTTGGCAACAGGGGGTACCGGGGAGCTGTTTTTT. Translated: CASGLATGGTGELFF. Full variable domain (missing parts from reference TRBV12-5 and TRBJ2-2): DARVTQTPRHKVTEMGQEVTMRCQPILGHNTVFWYRQTMMQGLELLAYFRNRAPLDDSGMPKDRFSAEMPDATLATLKIQPSEPRDSAVYFCASGLATGGTGELFFGEGSRLTVL.

This clone came up a few times. This chain joins TRBV4-3 and TRBJ1-1; 9 positions agree with TRBD1. CDR1 is LGHNA and CDR2 is YSLEER in the germline V gene. Losses at the gene ends were 3 bases for V and 2 bases for J; bases not matched to a gene: 7. This CDR3 is 16 amino acids long. This chain's CDR3 is CASSQTTGGLNTEAFF. The CDR3 DNA follows: TGCGCCAGCAGCCAGACGACAGGGGGTCTTAACACTGAAGCTTTCTTT.

This clone was counted a few times. The gene calls are TRBV21-1 and TRBJ2-1; the DNA was not used to check the table's D call, TRBD2. TRBV21-1 is a listed pseudogene. The CDR3 sequence is 12 residues long. Here the CDR3 DNA reads TGTGCCAGCAGCAAACGAGTTCTTGAGCAGTTCTTC. Its protein is CASSKRVLEQFF.

The chain is built from TRBV11-3 and TRBJ1-1, with D maybe TRBD1 (5 bases). The V gene's germline CDR1 is SGHNT and CDR2 YENEEA. V shed 0 bases and J shed 5 bases, with 7 bases lying between them. This CDR3 contains 13 residues. CDR3 region: CASSLDRGTEAFF. CDR3 coding DNA: TGTGCCAGCAGCTTAGATAGGGGAACTGAAGCTTTCTTT.